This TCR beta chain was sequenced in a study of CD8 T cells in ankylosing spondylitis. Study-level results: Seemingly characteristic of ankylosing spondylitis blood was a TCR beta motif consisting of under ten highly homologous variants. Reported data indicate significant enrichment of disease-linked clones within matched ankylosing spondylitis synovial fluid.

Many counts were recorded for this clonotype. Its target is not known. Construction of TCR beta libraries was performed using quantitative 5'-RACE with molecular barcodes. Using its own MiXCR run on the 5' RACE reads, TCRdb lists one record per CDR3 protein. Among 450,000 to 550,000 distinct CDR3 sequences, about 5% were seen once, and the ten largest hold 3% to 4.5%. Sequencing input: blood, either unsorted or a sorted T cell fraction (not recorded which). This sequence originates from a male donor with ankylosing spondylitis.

CDR3 DNA: TGCGCCAGCAGCCAAGCAGGCAGTATCGATGAGCAGTTCTTC. Protein sequence: CASSQAGSIDEQFF. This chain connects TRBV4-3 to TRBJ2-1; D unresolved. V was cut by 1 base and J by 8 bases, with 12 bases left in between. Germline V gives CDR1 LGHNA, CDR2 YSLEER. The CDR3 has 14 residues.